This T cell receptor beta chain was captured by sequencing in a study of T cells after posttransplantation cyclophosphamide. Clones were read by immunoSEQ multiplex PCR, and TCRdb kept only the in-frame ones, dropping some. The sample yields about 47,000 clones, approximately 90% seen once. Germline V gene lookup returns CDR1 MNHNS and CDR2 SASEGT. Trimming cost V 0 bases and J 3 bases, with 7 bases left between them. The CDR3 totals 14 residues. About this clone: Its antigen is currently unknown.

Study-wide points: After PTCy, TRB diversity resembled that of CNI/methotrexate controls. Tissue-infiltrating T cells from skin or gut overlapped little with blood T cells. Donor CD8+ memory clones often dominated recipient blood repertoires at later times.

The TCR comes from a woman between 50 and 59 years old in good health and a related stem cell transplant donor. The chain links TRBV6-1 to TRBJ2-3; no firm D call. Sequenced input: PBMCs. The CDR3 bases are TGTGCCAGCAGTGAAGCTACTTTAACAGATACGCAGTATTTT. It specifies CASSEATLTDTQYF.